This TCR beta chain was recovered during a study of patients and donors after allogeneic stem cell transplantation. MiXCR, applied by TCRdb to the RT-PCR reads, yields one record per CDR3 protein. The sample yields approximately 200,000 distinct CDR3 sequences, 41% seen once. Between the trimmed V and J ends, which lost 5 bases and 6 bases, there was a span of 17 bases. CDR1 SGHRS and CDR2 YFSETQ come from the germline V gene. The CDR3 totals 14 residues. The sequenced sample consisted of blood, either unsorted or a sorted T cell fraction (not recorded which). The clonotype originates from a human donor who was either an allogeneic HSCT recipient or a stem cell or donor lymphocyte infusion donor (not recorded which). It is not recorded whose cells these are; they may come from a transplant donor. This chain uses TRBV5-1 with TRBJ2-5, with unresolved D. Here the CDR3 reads CASSLAGWNQTQYF. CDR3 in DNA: TGCGCCAGCAGTCTTGCCGGCTGGAACCAGACCCAGTACTTC.